This record concerns one T cell receptor (beta chain) sequence. The CDR3 contains 15 residues. The ends lost 6 bases at V and 2 bases at J; junction bases unmatched: 9. About 0.5 to 1 ug RNA was reverse transcribed with random hexamers. One entry per CDR3 protein results from TCRdb running MiXCR on the immunoSEQ multiplex PCR reads. This sample carries around 81,000 distinct CDR3 sequences, 90% to 95% of them seen once, and the ten largest clones take 0.85% to 1%. These data belong to a study of CD8 T cells in Susac syndrome. The chain couples TRBV12-3 or TRBV12-4 to TRBJ2-7, with TRBD2 matching 8 bases. The sequence was collected from a human donor with Susac syndrome. Sequencing used CD8+ T cells from PBMCs. The CDR3 loop reads CASRLQGAGAYEQYF. The CDR3 coding sequence is TGTGCCAGCAGGCTCCAAGGAGCGGGAGCCTACGAGCAGTACTTC.